The present TCR beta chain was sequenced within a study of CD8+CD57+ T cells in acquired aplastic anemia. The wider study: An average of roughly 3.2 ug of DNA was obtained from sorted CD4+ and CD8+ cells. Study-level points and caveats: Both patients and controls carried the same twenty-nine CD8+ CDR3 sequences.

Patients selected for sequencing had displayed CD8+CD57+ cell expansion by flow cytometry. Blood came from patients not yet given any therapy. The study profiled TCR beta VDJ and CDR3 using genomic DNA as template. Via MiXCR, TCRdb re-called the reads, giving one row per CDR3 protein. Of about 180,000 distinct CDR3 sequences listed, roughly 50% were seen once; the top ten hold about an eighth. The germline V gene encodes CDR1 LGHDT and CDR2 YNNKEL (reference sequence). The ends were cut back, 4 bases at V and 10 bases at J, with 17 bases in the middle. This CDR3 has 15 residues. This clonotype occurred many times. Its specificity is not known.

This chain joins TRBV3-1 and TRBJ1-6, with D possibly being TRBD1 (5 bases). The clonotype was recovered from a human donor with aplastic anemia. Sequenced material: sorted CD4+, CD8+, or CD8+CD57+ T cells (not recorded which) from PBMCs. Here the CDR3 DNA reads TGTGCCAGCAGCCCCCGCGGGGCGCGTGGCTCACCCCTCCACTTT. Protein: CASSPRGARGSPLHF.